The source of this T cell receptor beta chain is a study of OX40 agonist ivuxolimab in advanced cancers. The CDR3 loop spans 15 amino acids. The germline V gene has CDR1 SEHNR and CDR2 FQNEAQ (reference sequence). The V segment lost 7 bases and the J segment 8 bases; nucleotides outside the gene matches: 12. Data came from immunoSEQ multiplex PCR; TCRdb stores just in-frame clones and leaves some out. The table lists 50,000 to 75,000 clones, 85% to 90% of them singletons. The gene calls are TRBV7-9 and TRBJ2-3; TRBD1 matches 10 bases. The sample in question was CD4+ or CD8+ T cells sorted from blood, obtained in a trial of the OX40 agonist ivuxolimab. The sequence was collected from an adult with an advanced solid tumor such as melanoma, head and neck, liver or kidney cancer. CDR3 sequence reads: CASNFGDRGHGTQYF. The DNA for the CDR3 is TGTGCCAGCAACTTTGGAGACAGGGGGCATGGTACGCAGTATTTT.